The 16 T cell receptor beta chains reported below all come from one sample, sequenced in a study of cytomegalovirus exposure and HLA in healthy donors. PCR was performed using 60 Vbeta and 13 Jbeta primers. TCRdb keeps only in-frame clones here, not all; method: immunoSEQ multiplex PCR. Seen here are under 150,000 clones, 81% observed once, and the top ten hold about 1.8%. Source material: PBMCs. All receptors come from a young man in good health and CMV-seronegative.

The rearrangement joins TRBV2 to TRBJ1-4; possible D gene TRBD1, 5 bases. The CDR3 is 12 residues long. The V gene lost 7 bases and the J gene lost 8 bases, with 11 bases spanning the gap. Germline V gives CDR1 SNHLY, CDR2 FYNNEI. This chain's CDR3 is CASKLGGEKLFF. CDR3 DNA sequence: TGTGCCAGCAAGTTGGGGGGGGAAAAACTGTTTTTT.

The rearrangement joins TRBV19 to TRBJ1-1; the D gene is possibly TRBD1 (5 bases). The CDR3 runs 13 residues. Per germline, CDR1 LNHDA and CDR2 SQIVND (reference sequence). Between the trimmed V and J ends, which lost 3 bases and 4 bases, there was a span of 9 bases. The CDR3 loop reads CASSILRATEAFF. The CDR3 nucleotides are TGTGCCAGTAGTATTCTCAGGGCCACTGAAGCTTTCTTT.

This clone was seen once. The genes are TRBV5-8 and TRBJ2-7, with a possible D match to TRBD2 (5 bases). Germline-derived CDR1 and CDR2 are SGHTS and YDEGEE. The CDR3 spans 13 residues. Trimming took 2 bases from V and 6 from J, leaving 12 bases between them. CDR3 amino acids: CASSLGLLGEQYF. In nucleotides, the CDR3 is TGTGCCAGCAGCTTAGGACTCCTAGGCGAGCAGTACTTC.

This clone was seen a handful of times. J is TRBJ1-2 and V is TRBV18; D remains unclear. The length of the CDR3 is 15 residues. CDR1 is KGHSH and CDR2 is LQKENI in the germline V gene. The ends were cut back, 2 bases at V and 8 bases at J, with 18 bases in the middle. The CDR3 spells CASSPRQAGYEGYTF. As DNA, the CDR3 is TGTGCCAGCTCACCAAGGCAGGCGGGTTACGAAGGCTACACCTTC.

The V call is TRBV15, the J call TRBJ2-7, with D unresolved. Germline V gives CDR1 LNHNV, CDR2 YYDKDF (reference sequence). The CDR3 is 13 residues long. V lost 0 bases to trimming and J lost 3 bases, with 6 bases between them. The CDR3 bases are TGTGCCACCAGCAGAGATAGCTTCTACGAGCAGTACTTC. This encodes CATSRDSFYEQYF.

The chain carries TRBV9 and TRBJ1-2, with D possibly being TRBD1 (6 bases). CDR1 and CDR2 from the germline V gene are SGDLS and YYNGEE. V lost 0 bases and J 0 bases, leaving 15 bases between the germline ends. The CDR3 is 17 residues long. The CDR3 DNA follows: TGTGCCAGCAGCGTAGGGGGGCGGGCTACAGCTAACTATGGCTACACCTTC. Translated, it gives CASSVGGRATANYGYTF.

The genes are TRBV7-2 and TRBJ1-1; possible D gene TRBD1, 5 bases. The CDR3 runs to 13 residues. V lost 6 bases to trimming and J lost 3 bases, with 11 bases between them. Germline loops: CDR1 SGHTA, CDR2 FQGNSA. The CDR3 DNA follows: TGTGCCAGCAGTCGGGACTTCCACACTGAAGCTTTCTTT. Translated: CASSRDFHTEAFF.

The chain employs TRBV20-1 and TRBJ2-1; unclear D gene. CDR1 DFQATT and CDR2 SNEGSKA come from the germline V gene (reference sequence). V was clipped by 3 bases and J by 14 bases, with 14 bases between them. This CDR3 region has 11 residues. The CDR3 protein is CSASLADGKFF. CDR3 DNA: TGCAGTGCTAGCTTGGCGGATGGAAAGTTCTTC.

The chain employs TRBV25-1 and TRBJ1-2, with no clear D. Germline V gene sequence: CDR1 MGHDK, CDR2 SYGVNS. V shed 6 bases and J shed 0 bases, with 5 bases lying between them. The CDR3 runs to 12 residues. For the CDR3, the DNA is TGTGCCAGCAGGCCGGCTAACTATGGCTACACCTTC. It codes for CASRPANYGYTF.

The table lists this clone with a count of one. The V gene is TRBV4-3, the J gene TRBJ2-5; a weak D match, TRBD1 (6 bases). With the DNA end fitting TRBJ2-7 better, the J assignment may be wrong. Germline V gene data show CDR1 as LGHNA and CDR2 as YSLEER. The CDR3 spans 14 residues. The CDR3 DNA is TGCGCCAGCAGCCAAGAAACAGGGACCTACGAGCAGTACTTC. It translates to CASSQETGTYEQYF.

V is TRBV5-1 and J is TRBJ1-3; D is uncertain. This CDR3 comprises 15 residues. From germline, CDR1 is SGHRS and CDR2 YFSETQ. V was trimmed by 2 bases and J by 4 bases, leaving 13 bases between them. The CDR3 DNA reads TGCGCCAGCAGCTTCGAGCCCTTCCCCGGAAACACCATATATTTT. Residues: CASSFEPFPGNTIYF.

The V and J genes are TRBV2 and TRBJ2-7; 8 positions match TRBD2. With V trimmed by 7 bases and J by 6 bases, 17 bases remained unmatched. The CDR3 runs to 16 residues. The V gene's germline CDR1 is SNHLY and CDR2 FYNNEI. The CDR3 spells CASKRASPSAGGEQYF. The CDR3 DNA follows: TGTGCCAGCAAGAGGGCTTCCCCTTCCGCGGGGGGCGAGCAGTACTTC.

The chain has TRBV10-2 and TRBJ2-3; a possible D gene is TRBD1 (5 bases). Germline CDR1 WSHSY, CDR2 SAAADI. The V and J ends lost 5 bases and 9 bases respectively, with 9 bases between them. The CDR3 has 11 amino acids. CDR3: CASSYQGTQYF. Here the CDR3 DNA reads TGCGCCAGCAGTTATCAGGGAACGCAGTATTTT.

This clone appeared once. V usage is TRBV6-5 and J usage is TRBJ2-5; D is possibly TRBD1 (5 bases). The DNA end favors TRBJ2-7, so the J call may be wrong. The CDR3 spans 14 residues. Germline V CDR1 and CDR2: MNHEY, SVGAGI. CDR3 region: CASSYSGDPYEQYF. In nucleotides, the CDR3 is TGTGCCAGCAGTTACTCAGGGGATCCCTACGAGCAGTACTTC.

This chain uses TRBV5-1 with TRBJ2-6; TRBD1 is a possible D gene (5 bases). The CDR3 spans 15 residues. Trimming took off 2 bases at V and 3 bases at J, with 9 bases between the two ends. Germline CDR1 is SGHRS and CDR2 is YFSETQ. DNA of the CDR3: TGCGCCAGCAGCTTATCAGGGTTTGGGGCCAACGTCCTGACTTTC. This translates into CASSLSGFGANVLTF.

The chain links TRBV27 to TRBJ1-2; the match to TRBD1 covers 9 bases. V was clipped by 6 bases and J by 7 bases; unmatched bases: 12. The CDR3 length is 15 residues. Germline-derived CDR1 and CDR2 are MNHEY and SMNVEV (reference sequence). DNA of the CDR3: TGTGCCAGCAGCCACACAACAGGGGGCGACCTTGGCTACACCTTC. Translating gives CASSHTTGGDLGYTF.